The 3 T cell receptor beta chains presented below share a single source sample, sequenced in a study of blood T cell repertoires in COVID-19. Assay used: immunoSEQ multiplex PCR; TCRdb lists only in-frame clones, some missing. Counted here are roughly 100,000 clones, 71% occurring once; the ten biggest clones make up more than 0.8%. Sequencing was performed on peripheral blood. The receptors stem from a human donor with acute or convalescent COVID-19. The donor label of this sample is uncertain.

V gene TRBV3-1 (or the pseudogene TRBV3-2) combines with J gene TRBJ2-1; D not resolved. Germline V gene data show CDR1 as LGHDT and CDR2 as YNNKEL (reference sequence). The length of the CDR3 is 14 residues. V gave up 5 bases and J gave up 12 bases, with 20 bases separating them. The CDR3 reads CASSGRLGVVGQFF. The CDR3 region has the DNA TGTGCCAGCAGCGGCCGACTTGGAGTGGTAGGGCAGTTCTTC.

The CDR3 nucleotides read TGTGCCAGCAGTTACGAAGGAGGTGGGCCCCAGCATTTT. Translation gives CASSYEGGGPQHF. The V call is TRBV6-5, the J call TRBJ1-5; D is unresolved. This CDR3 has 13 residues. Germline V gene lookup returns CDR1 MNHEY and CDR2 SVGAGI. V was shortened by 2 bases and J by 9 bases, with 11 bases between the two germline ends.

This chain joins TRBV5-1 and TRBJ1-1; 7 bases are a match to TRBD1. V shed 4 bases, J shed 5 bases, and the junction held 8 bases outside the gene matches. The CDR3 has 14 amino acids. CDR1 and CDR2 (germline): SGHRS, YFSETQ. Written as DNA, the CDR3 is TGCGCCAGCAGCCCTGTGACAGGGAATACTGAAGCTTTCTTT. Translation gives CASSPVTGNTEAFF.